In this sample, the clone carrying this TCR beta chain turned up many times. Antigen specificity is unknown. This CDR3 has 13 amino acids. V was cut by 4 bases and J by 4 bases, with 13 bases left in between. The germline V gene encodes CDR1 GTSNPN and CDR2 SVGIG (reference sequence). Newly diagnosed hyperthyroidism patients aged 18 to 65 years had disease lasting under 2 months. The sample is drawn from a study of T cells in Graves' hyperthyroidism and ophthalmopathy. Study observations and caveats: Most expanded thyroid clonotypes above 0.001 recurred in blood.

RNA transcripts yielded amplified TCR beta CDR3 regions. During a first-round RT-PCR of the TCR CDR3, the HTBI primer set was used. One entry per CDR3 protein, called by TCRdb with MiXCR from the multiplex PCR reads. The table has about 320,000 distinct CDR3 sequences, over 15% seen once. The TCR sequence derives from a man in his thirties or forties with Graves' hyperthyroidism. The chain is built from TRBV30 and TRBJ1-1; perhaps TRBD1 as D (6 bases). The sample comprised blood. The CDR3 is CAWKSQGGTEAFF. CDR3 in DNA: TGTGCCTGGAAGTCACAGGGAGGCACTGAAGCTTTCTTT.